This record looks at one TCR beta chain sequence and its context. V lost 4 bases, J lost 1 base, and 10 bases lay in between. The CDR3 loop spans 13 amino acids. Per the germline V gene, CDR1 is GTSNPN and CDR2 is SVGIG (reference sequence). Sequencing used immunoSEQ multiplex PCR; TCRdb keeps in-frame clones, though not all of them. The sample lists around 160,000 clones, 75% to 85% occurring once. This sample was included in a study of blood T cell repertoires in COVID-19. This chain uses TRBV30 with TRBJ1-1, with D possibly TRBD1 on 6 matching bases. Source material: PBMCs or T cells enriched from blood (not recorded which). The receptor was isolated from a man aged 35 to 55 who had recovered from COVID-19. The CDR3 nucleotides read TGTGCCTGGAACAGGGACCCGAACACTGAAGCTTTCTTT. This sequence encodes CAWNRDPNTEAFF.